This TCR beta chain derives from a study of cytomegalovirus exposure and HLA in healthy donors. For the study at large: Unique TCRs from HLA-typed donors, 80 million to 90 million of them, were held in an early data release.

Turning to this clone: Its antigen is undetermined.

Amplification used 60 Vbeta primers and 13 Jbeta primers. Assay: immunoSEQ multiplex PCR; the TCRdb copy retains only in-frame clones and omits some. The table lists 130,000 or so clones, approximately 80% of them singletons. General observations from the study: Other equally common chains were less clonally expanded than HLA-associated TCR beta chains, a later analysis showed.

The CDR3 has 14 amino acids. Trimming took 2 bases from V and 10 from J; bases not matched to a gene: 5. CDR1 is MNHNS, CDR2 SASEGT, per germline. This chain connects TRBV6-1 to TRBJ1-6; 7 bases fit TRBD1. Material for sequencing was PBMCs. The receptor was derived from a female donor in good health and CMV-seropositive. The CDR3 is CASSESGGPSPLHF. For the CDR3, the DNA is TGTGCCAGCAGTGAATCAGGGGGGCCCTCACCCCTCCACTTT.